What follows are 4 T cell receptor beta chains derived from one specimen sequenced in a study of blood T cell repertoires in COVID-19. Assay used: immunoSEQ multiplex PCR; TCRdb lists only in-frame clones, some missing. Of 70,000 to 90,000 clones listed, over 65% are singletons. The sample was peripheral blood. The receptors were gathered from a human donor in a cohort sampled during active COVID-19.

The chain combines TRBV7-2 with TRBJ1-6, with D possibly being TRBD1 (5 bases). CDR1 and CDR2 (germline): SGHTA, FQGNSA. Deletions cut 6 bases from V and 5 bases from J, with 23 bases between. The CDR3 is made up of 18 amino acids. The CDR3 coding sequence is TGTGCCAGCAGTTCTAACGTAAGGGCGGGGCTGGATAATTCACCCCTCCACTTT. Translated: CASSSNVRAGLDNSPLHF.

This clone was counted between two and nine times. The gene calls are TRBV3-1 (or the pseudogene TRBV3-2) and TRBJ2-1, with 7 bases matching TRBD1. Germline loops: CDR1 LGHDT, CDR2 YNNKEL (reference sequence). Unmatched junction bases numbered 12, after V lost 3 bases and J lost 10 bases. The CDR3 runs 15 residues. DNA for the CDR3: TGTGCCAGCAGCCACCTGGACAGGAGTCGACTAGAGCAGTTCTTC. Its protein is CASSHLDRSRLEQFF.

The V call is TRBV6-5, the J call TRBJ2-1; 8 bases are shared with TRBD1. Germline assignment: CDR1 MNHEY and CDR2 SVGAGI. CDR3 length: 16 amino acids. The V gene end was trimmed by 4 bases and the J gene end by 8 bases; junction bases not matched to a gene: 13. The CDR3 DNA reads TGTGCCAGCAGTTCAAACAGGGGGGTTTCTTCGTATGAGCAGTTCTTC. Amino acids: CASSSNRGVSSYEQFF.

This chain uses TRBV28 with TRBJ2-1, with 7 bases identical to TRBD1. Germline CDR1 reads MDHEN; CDR2 reads SYDVKM. The CDR3 totals 14 residues. V shed 6 bases, J shed 5 bases, and the junction held 7 bases outside the gene matches. CDR3 residues: CASSNPDRDNEQFF. The CDR3 DNA follows: TGTGCCAGCAGCAATCCTGACAGGGACAATGAGCAGTTCTTC.